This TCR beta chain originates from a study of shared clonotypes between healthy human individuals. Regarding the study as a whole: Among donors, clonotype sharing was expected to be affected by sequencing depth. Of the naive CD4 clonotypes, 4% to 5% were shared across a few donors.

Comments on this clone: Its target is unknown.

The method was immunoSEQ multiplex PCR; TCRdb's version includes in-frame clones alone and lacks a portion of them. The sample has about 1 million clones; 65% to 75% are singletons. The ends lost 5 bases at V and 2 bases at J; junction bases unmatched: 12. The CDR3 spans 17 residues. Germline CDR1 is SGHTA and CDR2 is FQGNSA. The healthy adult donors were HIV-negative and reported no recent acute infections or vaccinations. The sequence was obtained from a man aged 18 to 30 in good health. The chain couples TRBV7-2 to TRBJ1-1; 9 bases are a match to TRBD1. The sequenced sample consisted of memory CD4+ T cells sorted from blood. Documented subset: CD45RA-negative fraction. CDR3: CASSTRRTGALNTEAFF. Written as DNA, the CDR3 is TGTGCCAGCAGCACCCGTCGGACAGGGGCTCTAAACACTGAAGCTTTCTTT.